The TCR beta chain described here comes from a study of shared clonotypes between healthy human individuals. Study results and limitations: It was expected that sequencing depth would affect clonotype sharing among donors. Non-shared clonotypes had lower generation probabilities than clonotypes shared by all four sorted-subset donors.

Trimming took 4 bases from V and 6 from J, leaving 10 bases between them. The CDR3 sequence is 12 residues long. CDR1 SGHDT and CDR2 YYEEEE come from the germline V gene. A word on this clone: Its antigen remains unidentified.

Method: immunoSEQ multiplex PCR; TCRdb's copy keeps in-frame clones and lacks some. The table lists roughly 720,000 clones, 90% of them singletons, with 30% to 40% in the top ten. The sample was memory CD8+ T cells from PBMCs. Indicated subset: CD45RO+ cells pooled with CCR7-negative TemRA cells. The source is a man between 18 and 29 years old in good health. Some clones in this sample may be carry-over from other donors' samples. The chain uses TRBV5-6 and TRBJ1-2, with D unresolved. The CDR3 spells CASSLSPDGYTF. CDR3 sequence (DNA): TGTGCCAGCAGCCTCTCGCCGGATGGCTACACCTTC.